This T cell receptor beta chain was sequenced for a study of T-cell reconstitution after alpha-beta-depleted transplantation in children. Study-level results: By one year post-transplant, T-cell counts and diversity largely arose from T cells that were newly produced. Alpha-beta T cells about two months after transplant reportedly derived from several hundred expanded graft clones. Certain patients had high TCRbeta diversity at day 60, and it came from recipient T cells and thymic progenitors that survived.

The authors prepared the TCRbeta library with unique molecular identifiers. TCRdb reprocessed the PCR reads via MiXCR and lists one record per CDR3 protein. The table records about 980,000 distinct CDR3 sequences, about 30% of them present only once. Note on this clonotype: What it binds is not known.

The input for sequencing was PBMCs, mostly from graft donor cells, taken 360 days after TCRalphabeta/CD19-depleted stem cell transplant. The clonotype originates from a boy under two years old who had a stem cell transplant for SCID, so the T cells may come from the graft donor.

CDR3 in amino acids: CASSGGRGAYEQYF. The CDR3 DNA sequence: TGTGCCAGCAGTGGGGGCAGGGGGGCCTACGAGCAGTACTTC. V gene TRBV12-3 or TRBV12-4 combines with J gene TRBJ2-7; D may be TRBD1 (7 bases). This CDR3 is 14 amino acids long. V was cut by 5 bases and J by 2 bases, with 13 bases left in between.